Below are 20 T cell receptor beta chains sequenced from a single sample in a study of CD4 T cells in relation to SARS-CoV-2 and coronaviruses. Their antigens are not known. The unexposed donors gave CD4+ T cells in about 2011-2019, prior to COVID-19. The cells were cultured for roughly 11 days before CD4+ T cells were isolated. TCRdb keeps only in-frame clones here, not all; method: immunoSEQ multiplex PCR. The sample lists around 18,000 clones, about 73% occurring once. The source material was CD4+ T cells from PBMCs, cultured in vitro. All receptors derive from a human donor in good health.

This sequence joins TRBV19 and TRBJ2-1; possibly TRBD2 for D (5 bases). This CDR3 has 15 residues. The V end was cut by 4 bases, the J end by 4 bases, with 14 bases between. Germline V gene sequence: CDR1 LNHDA, CDR2 SQIVND (reference sequence). Here the CDR3 reads CASSKGLSSYNEQFF. The DNA of the CDR3 is TGTGCCAGTAGTAAAGGACTGAGCAGTTACAATGAGCAGTTCTTC.

The chain employs TRBV6-4 and TRBJ2-6; D not resolved. The CDR3 runs to 16 residues. Germline lookup yields CDR1 MRHNA and CDR2 SNTAGT. Trimming cost V 0 bases and J 0 bases, with 6 bases left between them. The CDR3 DNA sequence: TGTGCCAGCAGTGACTCGGACGTCTCTGGGGCCAACGTCCTGACTTTC. Translating gives CASSDSDVSGANVLTF.

CDR3 sequence (DNA): TGCAGCGTTGCCCCAGATACGCAGTATTTT. This translates into CSVAPDTQYF. This chain joins TRBV29-1 and TRBJ2-3; D is unresolved. Germline V gives CDR1 SQVTM, CDR2 ANQGSEA. The CDR3 spans 10 residues. Trimming pared 4 bases from V and 4 bases from J, leaving 3 bases between.

The chain couples TRBV11-2 to TRBJ1-6; no clear D gene. Germline V gene sequence: CDR1 SGHAT, CDR2 FQNNGV. V was clipped by 2 bases and J by 7 bases, with 15 bases between them. The CDR3 length is 16 residues. This CDR3 is CASSLTPAGDNSPLHF. CDR3 sequence (DNA): TGTGCCAGCAGCTTAACGCCTGCGGGAGACAATTCACCCCTCCACTTT.

The CDR3 spells CASSLRVGGGQPQHF. CDR3 nucleotide sequence: TGTGCCAGCAGCCTCCGTGTGGGGGGAGGTCAGCCCCAGCATTTT. The V gene is TRBV6-5, the J gene TRBJ1-5; D might be TRBD1 (5 bases). V was clipped by 6 bases and J by 6 bases, with 18 bases between them. Germline values: CDR1 MNHEY, CDR2 SVGAGI. This CDR3 region has 15 residues.

The V call is TRBV5-1, the J call TRBJ2-7; D perhaps matches TRBD2 (5 bases). Trimming removed 4 bases at V and 3 bases at J, with 14 bases between. This CDR3 has 14 amino acids. Germline V lookup: CDR1 SGHRS, CDR2 YFSETQ. CDR3: CASSLSGGYYEQYF. The DNA for the CDR3 is TGCGCCAGCAGCCTGTCTGGAGGTTACTACGAGCAGTACTTC.

This chain connects TRBV21-1 to TRBJ2-5. TRBV21-1 is a pseudogene locus. This CDR3 region has 16 residues. DNA for the CDR3: TGTGCCAGCAGAACTCGCAGTCCACCCTCACAAGAGACCCAGTACTTC. It codes for CASRTRSPPSQETQYF.

The genes are TRBV30 and TRBJ2-1; tentatively, D is TRBD1 or TRBD2 (5 bases each). There are 14 residues in the CDR3. Germline V lookup: CDR1 GTSNPN, CDR2 SVGIG (reference sequence). Trimming cost V 0 bases and J 5 bases, with 11 bases left between them. The CDR3 DNA is TGTGCCTGGAGTGTATGGTCGGGACACAATGAGCAGTTCTTC. Protein product: CAWSVWSGHNEQFF.

CDR3 coding DNA: TGCGCCAGCAGCTTGGACCGGAACACTGAAGCTTTCTTT. This translates into CASSLDRNTEAFF. The chain uses TRBV5-1 and TRBJ1-1; D unclear. The CDR3 length is 13 residues. Germline V gene sequence: CDR1 SGHRS, CDR2 YFSETQ. V shed 0 bases and J shed 1 base, with 4 bases lying between them. Looking up the rest from reference TRBV5-1 and TRBJ1-1 gives the full variable domain: KAGVTQTPRYLIKTRGQQVTLSCSPISGHRSVSWYQQTPGQGLQFLFEYFSETQRNKGNFPGRFSGRQFSNSRSEMNVSTLELGDSALYLCASSLDRNTEAFFGQGTRLTVV.

This chain uses TRBV3-1 (or the pseudogene TRBV3-2) with TRBJ1-6; D remains unclear. The CDR3 contains 12 residues. V lost 3 bases and J lost 3, with 0 bases in between. Germline CDR1 is LGHDT and CDR2 is YNNKEL (reference sequence). The CDR3 loop is CASSHYNSPLHF. CDR3 coding DNA: TGTGCCAGCAGCCACTATAATTCACCCCTCCACTTT.

The chain joins TRBV9 to TRBJ2-3, with TRBD2 matching over 10 bases. V lost 3 bases, J lost 5 bases, and 3 bases stayed unmatched. The CDR3 totals 14 residues. CDR1 is SGDLS, CDR2 YYNGEE, per germline. The CDR3 sequence: CASSALAGEDTQYF. CDR3 sequence (DNA): TGTGCCAGCAGCGCGCTAGCGGGAGAAGATACGCAGTATTTT.

The sample holds a few counts of this clone. The J gene is TRBJ1-5, the V gene TRBV24-1; D is possibly TRBD1 (5 bases). Germline assignment: CDR1 KGHDR and CDR2 SFDVKD. The V gene lost 1 base and the J gene lost 0 bases, with 6 bases spanning the gap. The length of the CDR3 is 15 residues. CDR3 sequence reads: CATSDFQGSNQPQHF. The DNA for the CDR3 is TGTGCCACCAGTGATTTTCAGGGTAGCAATCAGCCCCAGCATTTT.

The V call is TRBV5-1, the J call TRBJ1-1; D gene uncertain. V was clipped by 1 base and J by 0 bases, with 10 bases between them. The CDR3 is 15 residues long. CDR1 and CDR2 from the germline V gene are SGHRS and YFSETQ. DNA for the CDR3: TGCGCCAGCAGCTTGAGTCAGGTCATGAACACTGAAGCTTTCTTT. Its translation is CASSLSQVMNTEAFF.

This clone was observed a handful of times. This chain connects TRBV11-3 to TRBJ2-2, with TRBD1 identical over 7 bases. This CDR3 comprises 13 residues. Germline V CDR1 and CDR2: SGHNT, YENEEA. The ends lost 5 bases at V and 11 bases at J; junction bases unmatched: 8. CDR3 nucleotides: TGTGCCAGCAGCCCTCATCGACAGGGTGAGCTGTTTTTT. It is translated as CASSPHRQGELFF.

The V call is TRBV30, the J call TRBJ2-1, with D perhaps matching TRBD2 (6 bases). Trimming removed 2 bases at V and 3 bases at J, with 14 bases between. Germline-derived CDR1 and CDR2 are GTSNPN and SVGIG (reference sequence). This CDR3 has 15 residues. Here the CDR3 reads CAWSYVAENYNEQFF. As DNA, the CDR3 is TGTGCCTGGAGTTACGTAGCGGAGAACTACAATGAGCAGTTCTTC.

The V and J genes are TRBV6-6 and TRBJ1-2; TRBD1 is a possible D gene (5 bases). CDR3 size: 13 residues. From germline, CDR1 is MNHNY and CDR2 SVGAGI (reference sequence). V was pared by 6 bases and J by 8 bases, with 16 bases between. The CDR3 loop is CASRRGPNGGYTF. CDR3 DNA: TGTGCCAGCAGACGGGGCCCCAATGGAGGCTACACCTTC.

As concerns this clone: An end of the junction differs from the germline gene, which may be a read error. The chain uses TRBV6-5 and TRBJ2-7; D remains ambiguous. CDR1 is MNHEY, CDR2 SVGAGI, per germline. This CDR3 contains 12 residues. DNA of the CDR3: TGTGCCAGCAGTTACGGTGCCGGCCTACCGGGCTTC. Translation: CASSYGAGLPGF.

This clone was recorded only once. This chain uses TRBV28 with TRBJ2-7; no clear D. The CDR3 extends over 12 amino acids. CDR1 and CDR2 (germline): MDHEN, SYDVKM. The V end was cut by 5 bases, the J end by 3 bases, with 8 bases between. The CDR3 sequence: CASSLTNYEQYF. The CDR3 DNA reads as TGTGCCAGCAGTCTGACAAACTACGAGCAGTACTTC. Drawing the rest from reference TRBV28 and TRBJ2-7, the complete variable domain is DVKVTQSSRYLVKRTGEKVFLECVQDMDHENMFWYRQDPGLGLRLIYFSYDVKMKEKGDIPEGYSVSREKKERFSLILESASTNQTSMYLCASSLTNYEQYFGPGTRLTVT.

This rearrangement joins TRBV7-3 to TRBJ1-1; D unclear. The germline CDR1 and CDR2 sequences are SGHTA and FQGTGA. The CDR3 covers 14 residues. V lost 4 bases, J lost 1 base, and 10 bases lay in between. The CDR3 sequence: CASSYGGSNTEAFF. The CDR3 coding sequence is TGTGCCAGCAGCTACGGCGGTTCGAACACTGAAGCTTTCTTT.

This clone was observed a single time. The V call is TRBV3-1 (or the pseudogene TRBV3-2), the J call TRBJ2-3, with 7 bases matching TRBD2. Trimming cost V 4 bases and J 6 bases; bases outside gene matches: 4. This CDR3 is 13 amino acids long. Germline V gene sequence: CDR1 LGHDT, CDR2 YNNKEL (reference sequence). The chain's CDR3 is CASSRGGTDTQYF. CDR3 bases: TGTGCCAGCAGCCGGGGAGGGACGGATACGCAGTATTTT.